The 17 T cell receptor beta chains below come from one sample, sequenced in a study of blood T cells in healthy people across ages (dated by TCRdb to between 2014 and 2017). Library prep was done by 5' RACE. Instrument used: Illumina HiSeq 2500. A second roughly 7 to 11 cycle PCR used a sample-barcoded 5' primer and a J-beta primer mix. TCRdb reran the public reads through fastp at Q25 and MiXCR, keeping productive beta chains. Every entry covers one CDR3 protein and lists the most common genes and DNA from its rows. The sample records 1.5 million to 1.9 million distinct CDR3 sequences, approximately 42% of which are singletons. The leading ten clones occupy about 4% of the sample. Sequenced sample: blood. The receptors stem from a woman between 18 and 29 years old in good health.

This clonotype has just a few counts. This chain joins TRBV6-2 or TRBV6-3 and TRBJ2-1; 7 nucleotides line up with TRBD2. Looked up from germline, CDR1 is MNHEY and CDR2 is SVGEGT. J was trimmed by 9 bases and V by 5 bases; bases with no gene match: 10. The CDR3 is made up of 14 amino acids. The CDR3 bases are TGTGCCAGCAGTCCCCGGGGTCGGGAGGCTGAGCAGTTCTTC. It encodes CASSPRGREAEQFF.

The chain recombines TRBV7-9 with TRBJ2-1; TRBD2 agrees at 9 bases. V dropped 7 bases and J dropped 4; count of bases not matched to a gene: 5. This CDR3 is 14 amino acids long. CDR1 SEHNR and CDR2 FQNEAQ come from the germline V gene (reference sequence). CDR3 sequence (DNA): TGTGCCAGCAAGTGGCGGGGGGGTTACAATGAGCAGTTCTTC. Translation: CASKWRGGYNEQFF.

The V and J genes are TRBV6-2 or TRBV6-3 and TRBJ2-7, with 9 nucleotides matching TRBD2. Looked up from germline, CDR1 is MNHEY and CDR2 is SVGEGT. With V trimmed by 7 bases and J by 12 bases, 16 bases remained unmatched. The CDR3 totals 14 residues. The CDR3 sequence: CASNRLAGSETLYF. CDR3 bases: TGTGCCAGCAATCGGCTAGCGGGAAGCGAGACCCTGTACTTC.

There are a few counts of this clonotype. The chain links TRBV12-3 or TRBV12-4 to TRBJ2-3, with 9 bases identical to TRBD2. Unmatched junction bases numbered 9, after V lost 3 bases and J lost 2 bases. This CDR3 region has 17 residues. The CDR3 region has the DNA TGTGCCAGCAGTTTCGGCCAGCGGGAGGTCCCCACAGATACGCAGTATTTT. It yields the protein CASSFGQREVPTDTQYF.

As to this clonotype: A much larger clonotype is one base distant, so this may be a read error. The chain carries TRBV25-1 and TRBJ2-3; 7 positions match TRBD2. CDR3 length: 13 amino acids. Germline lookup yields CDR1 MGHDK and CDR2 SYGVNS. This CDR3 reads CTSRSGGTDTQYF. The CDR3 DNA follows: TGTACCAGCAGGTCCGGGGGGACAGATACGCAGTATTTT. Full variable domain (outside the CDR3, taken from reference TRBV25-1 and TRBJ2-3): EADIYQTPRYLVIGTGKKITLECSQTMGHDKMYWYQQDPGMELHLIHYSYGVNSTEKGDLSSESTVSRIRTEHFPLTLESARPSHTSQYLCTSRSGGTDTQYFGPGTRLTVL.

There are a few counts of this clonotype. In DNA, the CDR3 is TGTGCCAGCAGCTTAGGGGGCCAAAAAGAGACCCAGTACTTC. Translating gives CASSLGGQKETQYF. This sequence joins TRBV7-2 and TRBJ2-5; maybe TRBD1 (5 bases). The germline V gene has CDR1 SGHTA and CDR2 FQGNSA. CDR3 length equals 14 residues. The V gene lost 1 base and the J gene lost 3 bases, with 9 bases spanning the gap.

The V call is TRBV7-9, the J call TRBJ2-1; D is possibly TRBD2 (5 bases). The germline CDR1 and CDR2 sequences are SEHNR and FQNEAQ (reference sequence). The CDR3 is 14 residues long. The V and J ends lost 6 bases and 13 bases respectively, with 22 bases between them. The CDR3: CASRFTASSETQFF. The CDR3 region has the DNA TGTGCCAGCAGGTTCACGGCTAGCTCGGAGACCCAGTTCTTC.

This clonotype was picked up a small number of times. This sequence joins TRBV10-3 and TRBJ2-7, with D possibly matching TRBD1 (5 bases). Germline assignment: CDR1 ENHRY and CDR2 SYGVKD. This CDR3 region has 12 residues. V was pared by 2 bases and J by 6 bases, with 8 bases between. The CDR3 coding sequence is TGTGCCATCAGTGAGGACAGTTTCGAGCAGTACTTC. Its protein product is CAISEDSFEQYF.

The rearrangement links TRBV2 to TRBJ1-5, with D perhaps matching TRBD1 (6 bases). The CDR3 totals 16 residues. CDR1 and CDR2 (germline): SNHLY, FYNNEI. V lost 4 bases to trimming and J lost 2 bases, with 15 bases between them. CDR3 amino acids: CASSGSGDTRNQPQHF. DNA for the CDR3: TGTGCCAGCAGTGGGTCGGGGGACACACGCAATCAGCCCCAGCATTTT.

The V and J genes are TRBV7-2 and TRBJ2-1; D is possibly TRBD1 or TRBD2 (5 bases each). This CDR3 spans 13 amino acids. Trimming pared 6 bases from V and 10 bases from J, leaving 16 bases between. Germline values: CDR1 SGHTA, CDR2 FQGNSA. The CDR3 protein is CASSKRGGLEQFF. The CDR3 DNA sequence: TGTGCCAGCAGTAAACGGGGCGGGTTAGAGCAGTTCTTC.

The rearrangement joins TRBV20-1 to TRBJ2-5; D unclear. Trimming left V 4 bases short and J 2 bases short, with 17 bases between. This CDR3 comprises 15 residues. Germline V CDR1 and CDR2: DFQATT, SNEGSKA (reference sequence). CDR3 DNA: TGCAGTGCTACCTCTCCCGGGCGGTTACAAGAGACCCAGTACTTC. Its translation is CSATSPGRLQETQYF.

This clonotype showed up just a few times. The chain couples TRBV12-3 or TRBV12-4 to TRBJ2-1; the match to TRBD2 covers 11 bases. This CDR3 is built from 16 residues. The V and J ends lost 2 bases and 8 bases, in that order; junction bases with no gene match: 8. This chain's CDR3 is CASSLFGLAGGDEQFF. Written as DNA, the CDR3 is TGTGCCAGCAGTTTATTCGGGCTAGCGGGGGGTGATGAGCAGTTCTTC.

This clonotype showed up just a few times. J is TRBJ2-3 and V is TRBV20-1, with TRBD2 identical over 7 bases. CDR1 is DFQATT, CDR2 SNEGSKA, per germline (reference sequence). CDR3 length: 15 amino acids. J lost 1 base, V lost 4 bases, and 8 bases had no gene match. The CDR3 reads CSATHVTSGTDTQYF. CDR3 DNA sequence: TGCAGTGCTACCCACGTTACTAGCGGCACAGATACGCAGTATTTT.

The chain employs TRBV11-3 and TRBJ2-1; no definite D call. The CDR3 sequence is 14 residues long. CDR1 and CDR2 (germline): SGHNT, YENEEA. V was cut by 1 base and J by 7 bases, with 11 bases left in between. CDR3 protein: CASSLGPRSNEQFF. The CDR3 DNA sequence: TGTGCCAGCAGCTTAGGACCGAGGTCGAATGAGCAGTTCTTC.

This clonotype was recorded a few times. The chain has TRBV4-1 and TRBJ2-2, with 7 bases matching TRBD1. The CDR3 has 15 amino acids. The V and J ends lost 4 bases and 4 bases, in that order; junction bases with no gene match: 6. The germline gives CDR1 MGHRA, CDR2 YSYEKL. This CDR3 is CASSLTTGPTGELFF. The CDR3 DNA reads as TGCGCCAGCAGCCTTACGACAGGGCCCACCGGGGAGCTGTTTTTT.

V gene TRBV20-1 combines with J gene TRBJ2-5; D gene uncertain. The germline V and J ends were trimmed by 3 bases and 1 base, with 9 bases remaining between them. Germline CDR1 reads DFQATT; CDR2 reads SNEGSKA (reference sequence). This CDR3 region has 13 residues. CDR3 DNA sequence: TGCAGTGCTAGTATTCAGATCCAAGAGACCCAGTACTTC. Translated, it gives CSASIQIQETQYF.

The chain joins TRBV11-3 to TRBJ2-1, with 10 bases identical to TRBD2. CDR1 and CDR2 (germline): SGHNT, YENEEA. J gave up 6 bases and V 6 bases, and 14 bases lay outside the gene matches. CDR3 size: 17 residues. CDR3 bases: TGTGCCAGCAGTTCCTCCTACTTAGCGGGGGGACGCAATGAGCAGTTCTTC. This encodes CASSSSYLAGGRNEQFF.